This T cell receptor (beta chain) derives from a study of cytomegalovirus exposure and HLA in healthy donors. Samples came from healthy bone marrow donors. Nominally healthy donors provided the samples, though records likely missed some immune exposures. PCR primers comprised 60 Vbeta and 13 Jbeta primers. Assay used: immunoSEQ multiplex PCR; TCRdb lists only in-frame clones, some missing. In the table there are 130,000 to 150,000 clones, around 82% of which are singletons. Whole-study findings and limits: Rare sequences made up most TCRs, while some public TCRs were found in many donors.

Germline CDR1 reads WSHSY; CDR2 reads SAAADI. The CDR3 has 10 amino acids. V was trimmed by 7 bases and J by 7 bases, leaving 5 bases between them. Worth noting for this clone: As yet, its antigen is unknown.

The rearrangement uses TRBV10-2 and TRBJ2-1; no firm D call. The receptor's source is a woman younger than 30 in good health and CMV-seropositive. Sequenced sample: PBMCs. CDR3 protein: CASNRNEQFF. The CDR3 nucleotides read TGCGCCAGCAACCGGAATGAGCAGTTCTTC.